The 6 T cell receptor beta chains below all came from one sample that was sequenced in a study of blood T cell repertoires in COVID-19. TCRdb's table, derived via immunoSEQ multiplex PCR, lists solely in-frame clones and lacks some. The sample comprises 380,000 or so clones, roughly 90% of which are singletons, and 0.95% to 1.5% rests with the top ten. What was sequenced was peripheral blood. Source of these receptors: a man aged 35 to 55 with acute or convalescent COVID-19.

The chain uses TRBV11-1 and TRBJ2-3; TRBD2 matches 13 bases. The CDR3 consists of 16 residues. Per germline, CDR1 SGHAT and CDR2 FQDESV (reference sequence). After removal of 6 bases from V and 3 bases from J, the junction contained 6 bases not matched to a gene. CDR3: CASSPRTSGSTDTQYF. The CDR3, as DNA: TGTGCCAGCAGTCCCCGGACTAGCGGGAGTACAGATACGCAGTATTTT.

The chain employs TRBV5-4 and TRBJ1-4; D is undetermined. The CDR3 sequence is 16 residues long. The V gene lost 4 bases and the J gene lost 0 bases, with 13 bases spanning the gap. CDR1 is SGHNT, CDR2 YYREEE, per germline (reference sequence). CDR3 loop: CASSQGRGATNEKLFF. The CDR3 DNA reads as TGTGCCAGCAGCCAAGGCCGGGGAGCAACTAATGAAAAACTGTTTTTT.

CDR3 amino acids: CSVVVQGNEQFF. The DNA for the CDR3 is TGCAGCGTTGTCGTACAGGGTAATGAGCAGTTCTTC. The rearrangement links TRBV29-1 to TRBJ2-1; D might be TRBD1 (6 bases). V lost 4 bases and J lost 7, with 11 bases in between. This CDR3 region has 12 residues. CDR1 is SQVTM and CDR2 is ANQGSEA in the germline V gene.

V usage is TRBV5-1 and J usage is TRBJ2-7; tentatively, D is TRBD2 (7 bases). Deletions cut 2 bases from V and 5 bases from J, with 14 bases between. The CDR3 spans 14 residues. The germline V gene has CDR1 SGHRS and CDR2 YFSETQ. The CDR3 loop is CASSFRGALDEQYF. CDR3 sequence (DNA): TGCGCCAGCAGCTTTCGGGGGGCTCTCGACGAGCAGTACTTC.

This rearrangement joins TRBV7-9 to TRBJ1-1; D gene uncertain. The CDR3 has 14 residues. The germline CDR1 and CDR2 sequences are SEHNR and FQNEAQ (reference sequence). Trimming took off 7 bases at V and 0 bases at J, with 12 bases between the two ends. DNA of the CDR3: TGTGCCAGCACCCTAGACGGATTGAACACTGAAGCTTTCTTT. Translated, it gives CASTLDGLNTEAFF.

The genes are TRBV5-5 and TRBJ1-4; D possibly corresponds to TRBD1 (6 bases). Germline V CDR1 and CDR2: SGHKS, YYEKEE (reference sequence). The V gene lost 3 bases and the J gene lost 7 bases, with 16 bases spanning the gap. The CDR3 extends over 15 amino acids. CDR3 region: CASSSGGRWSEKLFF. The CDR3 DNA sequence: TGTGCCAGCAGCTCGGGGGGGCGATGGAGTGAAAAACTGTTTTTT.